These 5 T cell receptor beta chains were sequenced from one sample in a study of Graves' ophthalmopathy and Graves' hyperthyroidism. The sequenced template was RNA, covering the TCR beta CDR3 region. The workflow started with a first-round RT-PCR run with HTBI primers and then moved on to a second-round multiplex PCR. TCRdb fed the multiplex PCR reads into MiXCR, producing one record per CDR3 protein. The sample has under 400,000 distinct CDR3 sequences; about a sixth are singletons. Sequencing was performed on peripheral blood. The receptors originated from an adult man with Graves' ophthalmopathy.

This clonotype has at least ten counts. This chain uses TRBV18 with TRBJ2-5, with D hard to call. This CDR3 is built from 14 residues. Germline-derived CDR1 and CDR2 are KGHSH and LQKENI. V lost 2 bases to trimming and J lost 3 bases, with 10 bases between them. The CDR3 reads CASSPGGSEETQYF. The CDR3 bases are TGTGCCAGCTCACCAGGCGGTTCCGAAGAGACCCAGTACTTC.

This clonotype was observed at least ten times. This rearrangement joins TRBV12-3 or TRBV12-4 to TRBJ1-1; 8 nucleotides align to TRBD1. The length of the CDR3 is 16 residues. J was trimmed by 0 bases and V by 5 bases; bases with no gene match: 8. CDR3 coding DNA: TGTGCCAGCAGTGGGTCAGGGGGCGTCATGAACACTGAAGCTTTCTTT. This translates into CASSGSGGVMNTEAFF.

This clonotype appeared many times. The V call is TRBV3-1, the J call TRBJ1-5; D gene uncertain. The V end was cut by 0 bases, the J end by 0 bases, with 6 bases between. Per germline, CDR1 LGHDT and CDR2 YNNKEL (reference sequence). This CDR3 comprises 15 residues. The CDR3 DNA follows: TGTGCCAGCAGCCAAGATGGGGTTAGCAATCAGCCCCAGCATTTT. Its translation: CASSQDGVSNQPQHF.

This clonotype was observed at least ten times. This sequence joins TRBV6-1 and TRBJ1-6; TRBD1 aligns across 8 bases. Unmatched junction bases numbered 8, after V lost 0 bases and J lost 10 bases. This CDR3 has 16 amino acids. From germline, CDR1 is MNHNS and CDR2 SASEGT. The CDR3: CASSEAATGVVSPLHF. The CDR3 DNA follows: TGTGCCAGCAGTGAAGCGGCGACAGGGGTTGTCTCACCCCTCCACTTT.

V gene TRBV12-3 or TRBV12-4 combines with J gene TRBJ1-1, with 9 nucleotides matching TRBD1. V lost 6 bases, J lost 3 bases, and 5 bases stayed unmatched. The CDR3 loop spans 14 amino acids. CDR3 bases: TGTGCCAGCAGATCGACAGGGGGTCACACTGAAGCTTTCTTT. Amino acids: CASRSTGGHTEAFF.